The rows below give T cell receptor beta chains drawn from one sample of a study of identical twins. TCRdb called the 5' RACE reads again in MiXCR, with one record for every CDR3 protein. Counted here are about 460,000 distinct CDR3 sequences, 11% to 15% occurring once; the ten biggest clones make up 0.5% to 0.65%. These sequences were also reported in another study, on yellow fever vaccine responses in identical twins.

The source material was CD4+ T cells sorted from blood. The receptors were gathered from a woman aged 18-29 years in good health. Each CDR3 is given with its conserved first and last residue. A D gene is named only where the DNA matches it firmly. Some rows have no size entry. The others give once, few or many, or a class for an expanded clone.

v_gene: TRBV9
j_gene: TRBJ2-2
abundance: .
d_gene: TRBD1
CDR3aa: CASTRSGGAGYTGELFF
CDR3nt: TGTGCCAGCACTCGATCAGGGGGCGCGGGTTACACCGGGGAGCTGTTTTTT

v_gene: TRBV11-2
j_gene: TRBJ2-3
abundance: few
d_gene: .
CDR3aa: CASSSTRSTDTQYF
CDR3nt: TGTGCCAGCAGCTCGACACGTAGCACAGATACGCAGTATTTT

v_gene: TRBV30
j_gene: TRBJ2-7
abundance: .
d_gene: TRBD1
CDR3aa: CAWSVGRGHYEQYF
CDR3nt: TGTGCCTGGAGTGTAGGCAGGGGGCACTACGAGCAGTACTTC

v_gene: TRBV27
j_gene: TRBJ2-5
abundance: .
d_gene: TRBD1
CDR3aa: CASSLGKTGQGRETQYF
CDR3nt: TGTGCCAGCAGTTTAGGAAAAACGGGACAGGGCAGAGAGACCCAGTACTTC

v_gene: TRBV12-3/TRBV12-4
j_gene: TRBJ2-1
abundance: many
d_gene: .
CDR3aa: CASSLKDGEQFF
CDR3nt: TGTGCCAGCAGTTTAAAGGACGGTGAGCAGTTCTTC

v_gene: TRBV24-1
j_gene: TRBJ2-3
abundance: few
d_gene: TRBD2
CDR3aa: CATSDRAGGPDTQYF
CDR3nt: TGTGCCACCAGTGACCGAGCGGGAGGGCCAGATACGCAGTATTTT

v_gene: TRBV6-1
j_gene: TRBJ2-1
abundance: .
d_gene: .
CDR3aa: CASSRDSGKYNEQFF
CDR3nt: TGTGCCAGCAGTCGGGACTCTGGGAAGTACAATGAGCAGTTCTTC

v_gene: TRBV7-2
j_gene: TRBJ1-5
abundance: many
d_gene: TRBD1
CDR3aa: CASSHRGPKQPQHF
CDR3nt: TGTGCCAGCAGCCACAGGGGACCGAAACAGCCCCAGCATTTT

v_gene: TRBV4-3
j_gene: TRBJ2-7
abundance: .
d_gene: TRBD2
CDR3aa: CASSRWEGSYEQYF
CDR3nt: TGCGCCAGCAGCCGGTGGGAGGGCTCCTACGAGCAGTACTTC

v_gene: TRBV20-1
j_gene: TRBJ2-7
abundance: .
d_gene: .
CDR3aa: CSAPMGTTAYEQYF
CDR3nt: TGCAGTGCTCCCATGGGCACTACGGCCTACGAGCAGTACTTC

v_gene: TRBV2
j_gene: TRBJ1-2
abundance: few
d_gene: .
CDR3aa: CASSQRGNGYTF
CDR3nt: TGTGCCAGCAGTCAAAGAGGGAATGGCTACACCTTC

v_gene: TRBV20-1
j_gene: TRBJ2-3
abundance: .
d_gene: TRBD2
CDR3aa: CSASDEVTSGSEAQYF
CDR3nt: TGCAGTGCTAGCGATGAGGTGACTAGCGGGAGCGAAGCGCAGTATTTT

v_gene: TRBV2
j_gene: TRBJ2-5
abundance: few
d_gene: .
CDR3aa: CASSAQRRETQYF
CDR3nt: TGTGCCAGCAGTGCTCAGCGTAGGGAGACCCAGTACTTC

v_gene: TRBV5-1
j_gene: TRBJ1-2
abundance: few
d_gene: .
CDR3aa: CASRMGAEREGYTF
CDR3nt: TGCGCCAGTCGAATGGGGGCTGAAAGGGAAGGCTACACCTTC

v_gene: TRBV27
j_gene: TRBJ2-6
abundance: few
d_gene: .
CDR3aa: CASSFVGGSGANVLTF
CDR3nt: TGTGCCAGCAGTTTCGTAGGGGGCTCTGGGGCCAACGTCCTGACTTTC

v_gene: TRBV2
j_gene: TRBJ2-1
abundance: .
d_gene: .
CDR3aa: CASTQKTVNEQFF
CDR3nt: TGTGCCAGCACCCAGAAGACTGTTAATGAGCAGTTCTTC

v_gene: TRBV6-1
j_gene: TRBJ1-3
abundance: few
d_gene: TRBD1
CDR3aa: CASTQGAVGNTIYF
CDR3nt: TGTGCCAGCACTCAGGGGGCGGTCGGAAACACCATATATTTT

v_gene: TRBV28
j_gene: TRBJ1-5
abundance: few
d_gene: TRBD1
CDR3aa: CASIKTGGYQPQHF
CDR3nt: TGTGCCAGTATCAAGACAGGGGGTTATCAGCCCCAGCATTTT

v_gene: TRBV27
j_gene: TRBJ2-1
abundance: .
d_gene: TRBD2
CDR3aa: CASRFLLAGDLNEQFF
CDR3nt: TGTGCCAGCAGATTCCTACTAGCGGGGGATCTCAATGAGCAGTTCTTC

v_gene: TRBV7-9
j_gene: TRBJ2-7
abundance: many
d_gene: .
CDR3aa: CASSQKGSEQYF
CDR3nt: TGTGCCAGCAGTCAGAAGGGTAGCGAGCAGTACTTC

v_gene: TRBV5-5
j_gene: TRBJ2-3
abundance: .
d_gene: TRBD1
CDR3aa: CASSIGTGRSTDTQYF
CDR3nt: TGTGCCAGCAGCATTGGGACAGGCCGAAGCACAGATACGCAGTATTTT

v_gene: TRBV6-1
j_gene: TRBJ2-6
abundance: .
d_gene: TRBD2
CDR3aa: CASTPGGAGANVLTF
CDR3nt: TGTGCCAGCACCCCGGGGGGGGCTGGGGCCAACGTCCTGACTTTC

v_gene: TRBV27
j_gene: TRBJ2-7
abundance: .
d_gene: TRBD1
CDR3aa: CASSLGGQGSEQYF
CDR3nt: TGTGCCAGCAGTTTAGGGGGACAGGGGAGCGAGCAGTACTTC

v_gene: TRBV6-2/TRBV6-3
j_gene: TRBJ2-6
abundance: .
d_gene: TRBD1
CDR3aa: CASGFPENRGSGANVLTF
CDR3nt: TGTGCCAGCGGGTTCCCAGAAAACAGGGGATCAGGGGCCAACGTCCTGACTTTC

v_gene: TRBV5-1
j_gene: TRBJ1-1
abundance: .
d_gene: .
CDR3aa: CASTRGGTNPNTEAFF
CDR3nt: TGCGCCAGCACGAGGGGGGGGACAAACCCGAACACTGAAGCTTTCTTT

v_gene: TRBV7-2
j_gene: TRBJ2-5
abundance: few
d_gene: TRBD1
CDR3aa: CASSKGQKETQYF
CDR3nt: TGTGCCAGCAGCAAGGGACAGAAAGAGACCCAGTACTTC

v_gene: TRBV28
j_gene: TRBJ1-4
abundance: few
d_gene: .
CDR3aa: CASSYQGIINEKLFF
CDR3nt: TGTGCCAGCAGTTATCAGGGGATTATTAATGAAAAACTGTTTTTT

v_gene: TRBV14
j_gene: TRBJ2-7
abundance: .
d_gene: .
CDR3aa: CASSHVPYEQYF
CDR3nt: TGTGCCAGCAGCCACGTCCCCTACGAGCAGTACTTC

v_gene: TRBV5-1
j_gene: TRBJ2-7
abundance: .
d_gene: TRBD2
CDR3aa: CASSLDSSGSYEQYF
CDR3nt: TGCGCCAGCAGCTTGGACTCTAGCGGATCCTACGAGCAGTACTTC

v_gene: TRBV6-5
j_gene: TRBJ2-1
abundance: few
d_gene: TRBD2
CDR3aa: CASSYPLAGGRNEQFF
CDR3nt: TGTGCCAGCAGTTACCCCCTAGCGGGAGGGAGGAATGAGCAGTTCTTC

v_gene: TRBV5-1
j_gene: TRBJ2-7
abundance: .
d_gene: .
CDR3aa: CASSLGRRLALEIGSYEQYF
CDR3nt: TGCGCCAGCAGCTTGGGTCGGAGGCTAGCTCTGGAGATCGGCTCCTACGAGCAGTACTTC